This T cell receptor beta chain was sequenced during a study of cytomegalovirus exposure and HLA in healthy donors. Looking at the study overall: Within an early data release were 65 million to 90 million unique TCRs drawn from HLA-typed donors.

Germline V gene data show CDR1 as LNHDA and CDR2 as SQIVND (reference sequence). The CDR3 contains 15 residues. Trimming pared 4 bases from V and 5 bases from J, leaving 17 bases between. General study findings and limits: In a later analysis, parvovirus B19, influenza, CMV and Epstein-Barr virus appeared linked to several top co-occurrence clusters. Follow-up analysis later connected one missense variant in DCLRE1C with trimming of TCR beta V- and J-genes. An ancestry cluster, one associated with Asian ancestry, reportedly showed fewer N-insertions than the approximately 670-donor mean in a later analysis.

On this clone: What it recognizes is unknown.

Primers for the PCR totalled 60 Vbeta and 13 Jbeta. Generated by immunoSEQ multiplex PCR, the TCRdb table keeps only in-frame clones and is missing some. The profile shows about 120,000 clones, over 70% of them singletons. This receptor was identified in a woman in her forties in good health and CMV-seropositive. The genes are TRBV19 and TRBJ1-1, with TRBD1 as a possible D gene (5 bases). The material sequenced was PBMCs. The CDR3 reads CASSRGTDLWTEAFF. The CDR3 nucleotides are TGTGCCAGTAGTAGGGGCACTGATTTGTGGACTGAAGCTTTCTTT.